The 3 T cell receptor beta chains reported below all come from one sample, sequenced in a study of blood T cell repertoires in COVID-19. Sequencing was performed with immunoSEQ multiplex PCR; in TCRdb, only in-frame clones are kept and a portion is missing. This repertoire shows 100,000 to 150,000 clones, 86% found once; its top ten account for about 5.4%. The sequenced sample was peripheral blood. The receptors here all came from a human donor in a cohort sampled during active COVID-19.

The CDR3: CASSLTSGTGNEQFF. CDR3 coding DNA: TGTGCCAGCAGCTTGACTAGCGGGACAGGAAATGAGCAGTTCTTC. The V call is TRBV11-2, the J call TRBJ2-1, with 11 nucleotides matching TRBD2. CDR3 length: 15 amino acids. Germline V CDR1 and CDR2: SGHAT, FQNNGV. With 3 bases clipped from V and 7 bases from J, the junction kept 5 bases outside the gene matches.

The chain recombines TRBV27 with TRBJ2-7, with 9 positions matching TRBD2. The CDR3 is 14 residues long. V trimming: 4 bases; J trimming: 0 bases; junction bases outside the gene matches: 1. CDR1 and CDR2 from the germline V gene are MNHEY and SMNVEV (reference sequence). CDR3 sequence (DNA): TGTGCCAGCAGTTATAGCGGGAGCTCCTACGAGCAGTACTTC. Translation gives CASSYSGSSYEQYF.

This rearrangement joins TRBV29-1 to TRBJ2-7; 10 bases are shared with TRBD1. Per the germline V gene, CDR1 is SQVTM and CDR2 is ANQGSEA. With V trimmed by 2 bases and J by 4 bases, 2 bases remained unmatched. The CDR3 is 13 amino acids. The CDR3 loop is CSVEWDRGYEQYF. CDR3 DNA: TGCAGCGTTGAATGGGACAGGGGATACGAGCAGTACTTC.